Presented here are 11 T cell receptor beta chains from one specimen sequenced in a study of shared clonotypes between healthy human individuals. The naive CD8 population came from CD45RO-negative cells selected for CCR7, without terminally differentiated effector memory CD45RA+ cells. Clones were sequenced by immunoSEQ multiplex PCR, and TCRdb holds only the in-frame ones, with some missing. Of hundreds of thousands of clones listed, approximately 96% are singletons. The sample was naive CD8+ T cells sorted from blood. These receptors originate from a young woman in good health.

The chain couples TRBV11-2 to TRBJ1-1, with TRBD1 as a possible D gene (5 bases). CDR3 size: 15 residues. Germline V gene sequence: CDR1 SGHAT, CDR2 FQNNGV. Trimming pared 1 base from V and 4 bases from J, leaving 13 bases between. The CDR3 DNA sequence: TGTGCCAGCAGCTTAGTCTCTGGGGGAGGCACTGAAGCTTTCTTT. As protein: CASSLVSGGGTEAFF. The variable domain in full, completed from reference TRBV11-2 and TRBJ1-1, reads EAGVAQSPRYKIIEKRQSVAFWCNPISGHATLYWYQQILGQGPKLLIQFQNNGVVDDSQLPKDRFSAERLKGVDSTLKIQPAKLEDSAVYLCASSLVSGGGTEAFFGQGTRLTVV.

The J gene is TRBJ1-2, the V gene TRBV30, with TRBD1 matching 7 bases. Germline loops: CDR1 GTSNPN, CDR2 SVGIG (reference sequence). With V trimmed by 2 bases and J by 0 bases, 12 bases remained unmatched. There are 17 residues in the CDR3. CDR3 nucleotides: TGTGCCTGGAGTACCGACAGGGTCGACCAGCCTAACTATGGCTACACCTTC. Translating it yields CAWSTDRVDQPNYGYTF.

A note on this clone: Being one base from a much bigger clone, this may be a read error. The same CDR3 also results from other DNA sequences found in this sample. This sequence joins TRBV28 and TRBJ1-5; no firm D call. The CDR3 runs to 11 residues. Germline assignment: CDR1 MDHEN and CDR2 SYDVKM. Trimming left V 3 bases short and J 4 bases short, with 1 base between. The CDR3 DNA reads as TGTGCCAGCAGTTTGAATCAGCCCCAGCATTTT. This sequence encodes CASSLNQPQHF.

The rearrangement uses TRBV10-1 and TRBJ2-7; D call uncertain. V lost 0 bases, J lost 3 bases, and 9 bases lay in between. This CDR3 contains 14 residues. Germline V gene sequence: CDR1 WNHNN, CDR2 SYGVQD (reference sequence). CDR3 sequence reads: CASSESLENYEQYF. In DNA, the CDR3 is TGCGCCAGCAGTGAGTCTCTGGAAAACTACGAGCAGTACTTC.

This chain uses TRBV13 with TRBJ2-7; a weak D match, TRBD1 (5 bases). Trimming cost V 5 bases and J 1 base, with 15 bases left between them. The CDR3 has 15 amino acids. Germline loops: CDR1 PRHDT, CDR2 FYEKMQ (reference sequence). The CDR3 region has the DNA TGTGCCAGCAGCCCGCGGCAGGGTGATTCCTACGAGCAGTACTTC. Translation: CASSPRQGDSYEQYF.

The chain uses TRBV6-5 and TRBJ2-7; no reliable D call. Germline V CDR1 and CDR2: MNHEY, SVGAGI. Trimming shortened V by 0 bases and J by 3 bases, and 6 bases separated the two germline ends. This CDR3 is 13 amino acids long. The CDR3 bases are TGTGCCAGCAGTTACTCTATGGGCTACGAGCAGTACTTC. Residues: CASSYSMGYEQYF.

The chain links TRBV6-5 to TRBJ2-2; D uncertain. Germline values: CDR1 MNHEY, CDR2 SVGAGI. The V and J ends lost 0 bases and 6 bases respectively, with 8 bases between them. The CDR3 sequence is 14 residues long. CDR3 loop: CASSYSEGSGELFF. The DNA for the CDR3 is TGTGCCAGCAGTTACTCAGAAGGTTCCGGGGAGCTGTTTTTT.

The gene calls are TRBV5-6 and TRBJ2-7; no reliable D call. The CDR3 sequence is 14 residues long. The ends were cut back, 0 bases at V and 2 bases at J, with 9 bases in the middle. Germline V CDR1 and CDR2: SGHDT, YYEEEE. The CDR3 is CASSLVEGPYEQYF. Here the CDR3 DNA reads TGTGCCAGCAGCTTGGTGGAAGGCCCCTACGAGCAGTACTTC. The full variable domain, its missing parts supplied by reference TRBV5-6 and TRBJ2-7, is DAGVTQSPTHLIKTRGQQVTLRCSPKSGHDTVSWYQQALGQGPQFIFQYYEEEERQRGNFPDRFSGHQFPNYSSELNVNALLLGDSALYLCASSLVEGPYEQYFGPGTRLTVT.

The V and J genes are TRBV4-1 and TRBJ1-5; D possibly corresponds to TRBD1 (5 bases). This CDR3 has 13 residues. The germline CDR1 and CDR2 sequences are MGHRA and YSYEKL. The ends were cut back, 8 bases at V and 6 bases at J, with 14 bases in the middle. The CDR3 sequence: CASSAREFQPQHF. The CDR3 DNA reads as TGCGCCAGCTCGGCCAGGGAGTTTCAGCCCCAGCATTTT.

The J gene is TRBJ2-1, the V gene TRBV28; D possibly corresponds to TRBD1 (5 bases). The CDR3 has 15 amino acids. V lost 5 bases, J lost 5 bases, and 16 bases lay in between. Germline CDR1 reads MDHEN; CDR2 reads SYDVKM. CDR3 region: CASSPYRQLNNEQFF. The CDR3, as DNA: TGTGCCAGCAGTCCATATAGACAGTTAAACAATGAGCAGTTCTTC.

This clone showed up just a few times. The chain combines TRBV4-1 with TRBJ1-4; D is unclear. Germline CDR1 is MGHRA and CDR2 is YSYEKL. Between the trimmed V and J ends, which lost 2 bases and 10 bases, there was a span of 11 bases. There are 13 residues in the CDR3. Here the CDR3 reads CASSQTQDGKLFF. CDR3 DNA: TGCGCCAGCAGCCAAACCCAGGACGGAAAACTGTTTTTT.